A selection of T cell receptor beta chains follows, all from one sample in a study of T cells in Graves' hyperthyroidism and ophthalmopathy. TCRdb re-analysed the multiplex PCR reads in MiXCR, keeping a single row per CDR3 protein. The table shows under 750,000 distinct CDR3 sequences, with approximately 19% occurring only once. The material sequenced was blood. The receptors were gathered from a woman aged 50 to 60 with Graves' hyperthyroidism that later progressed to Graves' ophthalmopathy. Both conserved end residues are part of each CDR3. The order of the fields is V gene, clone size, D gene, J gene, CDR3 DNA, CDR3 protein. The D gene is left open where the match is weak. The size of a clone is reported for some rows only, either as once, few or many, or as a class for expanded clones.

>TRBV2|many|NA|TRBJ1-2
TGTGCCAGCAGTTTACAGGGTGGGGATGGCTACACCTTC
CASSLQGGDGYTF
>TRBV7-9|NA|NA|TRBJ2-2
TGTGCCAGCAGCTTTGGCGGTCCTTTGGACGGGGAGCTGTTTTTT
CASSFGGPLDGELFF
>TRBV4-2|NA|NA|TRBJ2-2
TGTGCCAGCAGCCAACGGGACGGAATAGACACCGGGGAGCTGTTTTTT
CASSQRDGIDTGELFF
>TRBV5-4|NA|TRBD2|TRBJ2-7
TGTGCCAGCAGCGTCCGGGGGAGGGGAGAGCGGTACGAGCAGTACTTC
CASSVRGRGERYEQYF
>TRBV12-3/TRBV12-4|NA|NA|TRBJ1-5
TGTGCCAGCACCACGGTTAGCAATCAGCCCCAGCATTTT
CASTTVSNQPQHF
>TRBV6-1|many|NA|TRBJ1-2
TGTGCCAGCAGTGAAGCGATGGGAGGCTATGGCTACACCTTC
CASSEAMGGYGYTF
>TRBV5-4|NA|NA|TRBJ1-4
TGTGCCAGCAGCGGCGTCCCCGGCATTAATGAAAAACTGTTTTTT
CASSGVPGINEKLFF
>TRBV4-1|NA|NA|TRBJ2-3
TGCGCCAGCAGCCAAGATCCCCCCGGGGGAAGCACAGATACGCAGTATTTT
CASSQDPPGGSTDTQYF
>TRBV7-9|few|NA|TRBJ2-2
TGTGCCAGCAGCTTAATGGCCAGCGGAACCGGGGAGCTGTTTTTT
CASSLMASGTGELFF
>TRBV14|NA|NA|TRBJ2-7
TGTGCCAGCAGCCAAGGACGCTCCAGACGGAGCTACCGTTTCTCCTACGAGCAGTACTTC
CASSQGRSRRSYRFSYEQYF
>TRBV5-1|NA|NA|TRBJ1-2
TGCGCCAGCAGCTTGCGTGGGGTGGATGGCTACACCTTC
CASSLRGVDGYTF
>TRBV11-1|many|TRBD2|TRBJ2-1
TGTGCCAGCAGCAGCGGGACTAGCGGGGCGAAATCCTACAATGAGCAGTTCTTC
CASSSGTSGAKSYNEQFF
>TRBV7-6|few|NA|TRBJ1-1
TGTGCCAGCAGCTTAGCGAGATCGGGACGGGACATCCACACTGAAGCTTTCTTT
CASSLARSGRDIHTEAFF
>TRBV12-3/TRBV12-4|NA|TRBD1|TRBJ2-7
TGTGCCAGCAGGGCCGGGACAGGGGCCTACGAGCAGTACTTC
CASRAGTGAYEQYF
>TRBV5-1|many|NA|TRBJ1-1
TGCGCCAGCAGCTTGGAACTCCAGAACACTGAAGCTTTCTTT
CASSLELQNTEAFF
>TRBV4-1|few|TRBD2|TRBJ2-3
TGCGCCAGCAGCCAAGAGGGAAGCGGGGGAGCTAGCACAGATACGCAGTATTTT
CASSQEGSGGASTDTQYF
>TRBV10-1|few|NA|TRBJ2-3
TGCGCCAGCAGTGAGGTCGGGTTTTCAGGGAATACGCAGTATTTT
CASSEVGFSGNTQYF
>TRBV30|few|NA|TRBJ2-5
TGTGCCTGGAGTCCCCGGCAGGAGACCCAGTACTTC
CAWSPRQETQYF
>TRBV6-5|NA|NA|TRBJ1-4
TGTGCCAGCAGTTACGGGGCAGCCTTCAATGAAAAACTGTTTTTT
CASSYGAAFNEKLFF
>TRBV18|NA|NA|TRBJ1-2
TGTGCCAGCTCACCAGGGGGCTCAGACTATGGCTACACCTTC
CASSPGGSDYGYTF
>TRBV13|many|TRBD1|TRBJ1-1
TGTGCCAGCAGCTGGCGGACAGGGGGATATGATCGTACTGAAGCTTTCTTT
CASSWRTGGYDRTEAFF
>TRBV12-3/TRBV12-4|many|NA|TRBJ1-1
TGTGCCAGCAGTTTCCGGGGTATGGGCACTGAAGCTTTCTTT
CASSFRGMGTEAFF
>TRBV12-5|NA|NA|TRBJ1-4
TGTGCTAGTGGTACAGGGTTTGGAGAAAAACTGTTTTTT
CASGTGFGEKLFF
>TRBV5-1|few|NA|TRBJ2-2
TGCGCCAGCAGCCCTGTTCGGTCTGGGACCGGGGAGCTGTTTTTT
CASSPVRSGTGELFF
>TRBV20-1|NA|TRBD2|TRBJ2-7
TGCAGTGCTAGAGATCGGATAGCGGGAGGCCTCTCCTACGAGCAGTACTTC
CSARDRIAGGLSYEQYF